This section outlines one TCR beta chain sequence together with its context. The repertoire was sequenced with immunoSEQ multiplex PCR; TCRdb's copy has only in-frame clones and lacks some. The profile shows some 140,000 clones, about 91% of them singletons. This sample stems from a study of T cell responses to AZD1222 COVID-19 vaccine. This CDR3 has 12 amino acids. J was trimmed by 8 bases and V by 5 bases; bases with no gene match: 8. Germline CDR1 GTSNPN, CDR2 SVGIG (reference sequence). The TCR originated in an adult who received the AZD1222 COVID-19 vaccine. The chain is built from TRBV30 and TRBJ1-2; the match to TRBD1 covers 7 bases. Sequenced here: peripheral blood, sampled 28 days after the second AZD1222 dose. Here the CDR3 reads CAWWTTGTGYTF. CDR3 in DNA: TGTGCCTGGTGGACGACAGGGACCGGCTACACCTTC. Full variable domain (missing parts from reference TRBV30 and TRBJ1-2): SQTIHQWPATLVQPVGSPLSLECTVEGTSNPNLYWYRQAAGRGLQLLFYSVGIGQISSEVPQNLSASRPQDRQFILSSKKLLLSDSGFYLCAWWTTGTGYTFGSGTRLTVV.